The 26 T cell receptor beta chains below were found in one sample sequenced in a study of beta chain features in type 1 diabetes. Every bit of the isolated RNA underwent reverse transcription, so sequencing read expressed TCRB transcripts. Method: immunoSEQ multiplex PCR; TCRdb's copy keeps in-frame clones and lacks some. There are roughly 300,000 clones in the sample; 14% occur only once, and more than 6.5% lies in the top ten. Sequences were obtained from central memory CD4+ T cells from blood. The receptors originated from a man aged 25-40 years in good health.

The gene calls are TRBV11-2 and TRBJ2-5; 8 positions agree with TRBD2. The germline V gene has CDR1 SGHAT and CDR2 FQNNGV. The CDR3 spans 19 residues. Trimming cost V 1 base and J 2 bases; bases outside gene matches: 15. The CDR3 here is CASSLGRASGLTLQETQYF. DNA for the CDR3: TGTGCCAGCAGCTTAGGTCGGGCTAGCGGGTTGACGTTACAAGAGACCCAGTACTTC.

This clone came up a few times. The V gene is TRBV9, the J gene TRBJ2-7; 10 bases map to TRBD1. The CDR3 is 13 amino acids. The germline V gene encodes CDR1 SGDLS and CDR2 YYNGEE. The V segment lost 5 bases and the J segment 7 bases; nucleotides outside the gene matches: 6. The CDR3 loop reads CASSDRGRGEQYV. The CDR3 nucleotides are TGTGCCAGCAGTGACAGGGGGCGAGGTGAGCAGTACGTC.

This clone was observed a handful of times. The chain joins TRBV27 to TRBJ1-1; 10 nucleotides align to TRBD1. The J segment lost 5 bases and the V segment lost 6 bases, leaving 6 bases of the junction unmatched. The CDR3 loop spans 14 amino acids. Germline CDR1 is MNHEY and CDR2 is SMNVEV (reference sequence). The CDR3 loop reads CASRRDRGGTEAFF. The CDR3, as DNA: TGTGCCAGCAGACGGGACAGGGGAGGGACTGAAGCTTTCTTT.

This clone was found a few times. Other DNA variants within this sample encode the same CDR3. This chain joins TRBV7-3 and TRBJ2-1; 8 positions agree with TRBD2. CDR3 length: 15 amino acids. J was trimmed by 1 base and V by 4 bases; bases with no gene match: 3. The germline CDR1 and CDR2 sequences are SGHTA and FQGTGA. CDR3 nucleotide sequence: TGTGCCAGCAGCTCAACTAGCGGATCCTACAATGAGCAGTTCTTC. Its protein is CASSSTSGSYNEQFF.

The chain links TRBV11-2 to TRBJ1-1; D gene unclear. Germline CDR1 reads SGHAT; CDR2 reads FQNNGV. V was cut by 5 bases and J by 6 bases, with 10 bases left in between. CDR3 length equals 12 residues. The CDR3 DNA follows: TGTGCCAGCAGCCGGTGGGGAGCTGAAGCTTTCTTT. Translated, it gives CASSRWGAEAFF.

This clone was seen more than once but under ten times. The chain is built from TRBV6-5 and TRBJ1-6; tentative D call: TRBD1 (5 bases). Trimming left V 7 bases short and J 14 bases short, with 18 bases between. The CDR3 has 13 amino acids. The germline gives CDR1 MNHEY, CDR2 SVGAGI. The CDR3 region has the DNA TGTGCCAGCATGGGGGAGCCCCGTGTGGCCCTCCACTTT. Protein product: CASMGEPRVALHF.

The chain combines TRBV5-1 with TRBJ2-1; D ambiguous. V was trimmed by 2 bases and J by 0 bases, leaving 9 bases between them. Germline-derived CDR1 and CDR2 are SGHRS and YFSETQ. CDR3 size: 15 residues. The CDR3 DNA sequence: TGCGCCAGCAGCTTAATTATGAGCTCCTACAATGAGCAGTTCTTC. It yields the protein CASSLIMSSYNEQFF.

The chain carries TRBV5-1 and TRBJ2-7; 14 bases are shared with TRBD2. In germline, CDR1 is SGHRS, CDR2 YFSETQ. V was clipped by 4 bases and J by 7 bases; unmatched bases: 13. The CDR3 contains 17 residues. The CDR3 nucleotides read TGCGCCAGCAGCCCCCGCCTGGGACTAGCGGGGGTCAGTGAGCAGTACTTC. Its translation: CASSPRLGLAGVSEQYF.

Many counts were recorded for this clone. This rearrangement joins TRBV7-9 to TRBJ1-1; TRBD1 matches 9 bases. Germline V gene data show CDR1 as SEHNR and CDR2 as FQNEAQ (reference sequence). The CDR3 spans 17 residues. J lost 6 bases, V lost 3 bases, and 14 bases had no gene match. The CDR3, as DNA: TGTGCCAGCAGCTTTGGGGGACAGGGTCAGGAGAAATCTGAAGCTTTCTTT. It is translated as CASSFGGQGQEKSEAFF.

As for this clone: One junction end disagrees with the germline gene, perhaps due to a read error. The chain uses TRBV5-1 and TRBJ2-3, with 8 bases aligning to TRBD1. This CDR3 has 13 amino acids. Germline V gene lookup returns CDR1 SGHRS and CDR2 YFSETQ. CDR3 sequence: CASSLQGTGTQYF. The CDR3, as DNA: TGCGCCAGCAGCCTACAGGGGACAGGTACGCAGTATTTT.

This clone was observed a handful of times. The rearrangement uses TRBV27 and TRBJ2-2; D might be TRBD2 (6 bases). The germline V gene encodes CDR1 MNHEY and CDR2 SMNVEV (reference sequence). V shed 8 bases and J shed 7 bases, with 17 bases lying between them. The CDR3 extends over 14 amino acids. CDR3 coding DNA: TGTGCCAGCGGCCGGGCGGGGCGAAACGGGGAGCTGTTTTTT. It specifies CASGRAGRNGELFF.

The chain's CDR3 is CASSLEGYQPQHF. CDR3 in DNA: TGTGCCAGCAGCTTAGAGGGGTATCAGCCCCAGCATTTT. V usage is TRBV5-4 and J usage is TRBJ1-5; D may be TRBD1 (5 bases). This CDR3 spans 13 amino acids. With 2 bases removed from V and 5 bases from J, the gap between germline ends came to 8 bases. Per the germline V gene, CDR1 is SGHNT and CDR2 is YYREEE (reference sequence).

This clone was recorded a few times. V and J are TRBV6-6 and TRBJ2-1, with TRBD1 matching over 9 bases. The V segment lost 8 bases and the J segment 3 bases; nucleotides outside the gene matches: 8. The germline CDR1 and CDR2 sequences are MNHNY and SVGAGI (reference sequence). The CDR3 runs to 15 residues. CDR3 loop: CASGEQGANYNEQFF. CDR3 DNA: TGTGCCAGCGGGGAACAGGGGGCCAACTACAATGAGCAGTTCTTC.

This clone turned up a few times. The chain employs TRBV2 and TRBJ2-5; D ambiguous. CDR3 length: 13 amino acids. From germline, CDR1 is SNHLY and CDR2 FYNNEI. Trimming stripped 4 bases from V and 5 bases from J, with 11 bases between. The CDR3 region has the DNA TGTGCCAGCAGTGTCCGGCTAGGTGAGACCCAGTACTTC. This codes for CASSVRLGETQYF. Using reference TRBV2 and TRBJ2-5 for the parts outside the CDR3, the full variable domain is EPEVTQTPSHQVTQMGQEVILRCVPISNHLYFYWYRQILGQKVEFLVSFYNNEISEKSEIFDDQFSVERPDGSNFTLKIRSTKLEDSAMYFCASSVRLGETQYFGPGTRLLVL.

The J gene is TRBJ1-1, the V gene TRBV5-1; D possibly corresponds to TRBD1 (6 bases). In germline, CDR1 is SGHRS, CDR2 YFSETQ. Trimming shortened V by 5 bases and J by 7 bases, and 15 bases separated the two germline ends. The CDR3 contains 13 residues. The CDR3 loop reads CASRPTGAVEAFF. In DNA, the CDR3 is TGCGCCAGCAGACCTACGGGGGCGGTTGAAGCTTTCTTT.

The rearrangement uses TRBV7-9 and TRBJ2-5; D is unresolved. The germline gives CDR1 SEHNR, CDR2 FQNEAQ (reference sequence). Trimming removed 8 bases at V and 3 bases at J, with 7 bases between. The CDR3 loop spans 11 amino acids. This CDR3 is CASQREETQYF. The CDR3 bases are TGTGCCAGCCAACGGGAAGAGACCCAGTACTTC.

V and J are TRBV2 and TRBJ2-3; 12 bases are a match to TRBD2. The CDR3 spans 15 residues. CDR1 is SNHLY and CDR2 is FYNNEI in the germline V gene. The V and J ends lost 5 bases and 5 bases, in that order; junction bases with no gene match: 5. The CDR3 loop reads CASSTRLAGEDTQYF. DNA for the CDR3: TGTGCCAGCAGTACTAGACTAGCGGGGGAAGATACGCAGTATTTT.

This clone was observed a handful of times. The chain couples TRBV29-1 to TRBJ1-1; D is unresolved. Per the germline V gene, CDR1 is SQVTM and CDR2 is ANQGSEA. The ends were cut back, 5 bases at V and 0 bases at J, with 13 bases in the middle. This CDR3 spans 14 amino acids. CDR3 amino acids: CSVTSGLMNTEAFF. CDR3 nucleotides: TGCAGCGTTACGTCAGGCTTAATGAACACTGAAGCTTTCTTT.

The J gene is TRBJ1-2, the V gene TRBV5-6, with a tentative D call TRBD1 (5 bases). Trimming removed 4 bases from V and 7 bases from J, with 17 bases in between. CDR1 is SGHDT, CDR2 YYEEEE, per germline. The CDR3 sequence is 14 residues long. The CDR3 loop reads CASSIGHIVGGYTF. CDR3 nucleotides: TGTGCCAGCAGCATAGGACATATCGTAGGTGGCTACACCTTC. Looking up the rest from reference TRBV5-6 and TRBJ1-2 gives the full variable domain: DAGVTQSPTHLIKTRGQQVTLRCSPKSGHDTVSWYQQALGQGPQFIFQYYEEEERQRGNFPDRFSGHQFPNYSSELNVNALLLGDSALYLCASSIGHIVGGYTFGSGTRLTVV.

This sequence joins TRBV5-1 and TRBJ2-7; 9 bases agree with TRBD1. V was pared by 7 bases and J by 4 bases, with 12 bases of the junction left unmatched. CDR3 length equals 15 residues. Germline V gene data show CDR1 as SGHRS and CDR2 as YFSETQ. Here the CDR3 reads CASRTAGTGSYEQYF. CDR3 bases: TGCGCCAGCCGAACCGCCGGGACAGGGTCGTACGAGCAGTACTTC.

The V gene is TRBV15, the J gene TRBJ2-1; D uncertain. Germline lookup yields CDR1 LNHNV and CDR2 YYDKDF (reference sequence). The CDR3 consists of 15 residues. V dropped 0 bases and J dropped 8 bases, with 14 bases sitting between them. CDR3 sequence reads: CATSRDPVPSDEQFF. The DNA for the CDR3 is TGTGCCACCAGCAGAGATCCGGTACCCTCGGATGAGCAGTTCTTC.

The V call is TRBV4-2, the J call TRBJ1-5; 8 bases are shared with TRBD1. CDR3 length: 16 residues. CDR1 is LGHNA, CDR2 YNFKEQ, per germline. J lost 1 base, V lost 4 bases, and 6 bases had no gene match. CDR3 sequence reads: CASSLGQGESNQPQHF. The CDR3 nucleotides read TGTGCCAGCAGCCTCGGACAGGGCGAGAGCAATCAGCCCCAGCATTTT.

The V gene is TRBV11-3, the J gene TRBJ1-1; D unresolved. The length of the CDR3 is 14 residues. V lost 5 bases, J lost 0 bases, and 10 bases lay in between. The V gene's germline CDR1 is SGHNT and CDR2 YENEEA. CDR3 sequence: CASSPRVVNTEAFF. The CDR3 bases are TGTGCCAGCAGCCCAAGGGTGGTGAACACTGAAGCTTTCTTT. Supplemented by reference TRBV11-3 and TRBJ1-1, the full variable domain reads EAGVVQSPRYKIIEKKQPVAFWCNPISGHNTLYWYLQNLGQGPELLIRYENEEAVDDSQLPKDRFSAERLKGVDSTLKIQPAELGDSAVYLCASSPRVVNTEAFFGQGTRLTVV.

This clone was counted only a few times. The V and J genes are TRBV15 and TRBJ2-3; a possible D gene is TRBD2 (7 bases). The germline V gene has CDR1 LNHNV and CDR2 YYDKDF (reference sequence). The CDR3 is 14 residues long. The V and J ends lost 5 bases and 0 bases respectively, with 9 bases between them. CDR3 sequence reads: CATSGGGSTDTQYF. DNA for the CDR3: TGTGCCACCAGCGGGGGGGGCAGCACAGATACGCAGTATTTT. Using reference TRBV15 and TRBJ2-3 for the parts outside the CDR3, the full variable domain is DAMVIQNPRYQVTQFGKPVTLSCSQTLNHNVMYWYQQKSSQAPKLLFHYYDKDFNNEADTPDNFQSRRPNTSFCFLDIRSPGLGDTAMYLCATSGGGSTDTQYFGPGTRLTVL.

This clone was seen more than once but under ten times. The CDR3 is CASSLTNEQFF. The CDR3 DNA sequence: TGTGCCAGCAGCTTAACGAATGAGCAGTTCTTC. The chain couples TRBV7-7 to TRBJ2-1; D is unclear. The germline CDR1 and CDR2 sequences are SSHAT and FNYEAQ (reference sequence). Trimming left V 2 bases short and J 7 bases short, with 3 bases between. This CDR3 spans 11 amino acids.

The V and J genes are TRBV5-6 and TRBJ2-1; 10 nucleotides align to TRBD2. CDR1 is SGHDT, CDR2 YYEEEE, per germline. The CDR3 contains 16 residues. Germline trimming cut 4 bases from V and 3 bases from J; bases unmatched to any gene: 7. CDR3 DNA sequence: TGTGCCAGCAGCCAGAGACTAGCGGGCTACTACAATGAGCAGTTCTTC. Amino acids: CASSQRLAGYYNEQFF. The full variable domain, in which reference TRBV5-6 and TRBJ2-1 provide the parts outside the CDR3, is DAGVTQSPTHLIKTRGQQVTLRCSPKSGHDTVSWYQQALGQGPQFIFQYYEEEERQRGNFPDRFSGHQFPNYSSELNVNALLLGDSALYLCASSQRLAGYYNEQFFGPGTRLTVL.